The source of this T cell receptor beta chain is a study of T cell responses to AZD1222 COVID-19 vaccine. General study findings and limits: Compared with day 0, the breadth and depth of the Spike-specific TCR repertoire rose significantly after two doses of AZD1222. Repertoires were collected only later (after the peak T cell response had occurred).

The repertoire was sequenced with immunoSEQ multiplex PCR; TCRdb's copy has only in-frame clones and lacks some. The sample lists about 150,000 clones, more than 85% seen once, with about 2.1% in the top ten. About this clone: What it recognizes is unknown.

This CDR3 comprises 13 residues. CDR1 and CDR2 from the germline V gene are MNHEY and SVGAGI. Trimming removed 5 bases at V and 7 bases at J, with 11 bases between. The material sequenced was peripheral blood, taken on day 0 of AZD1222 vaccination. The clonotype comes from an adult in good health. The V gene is TRBV6-5, the J gene TRBJ2-2; the D gene is possibly TRBD2 (5 bases). The CDR3 here is CASSPLGVGELFF. For the CDR3, the DNA is TGTGCCAGCAGTCCCCTCGGGGTCGGGGAGCTGTTTTTT.